The 3 T cell receptor beta chains listed next were all sequenced from one sample in a study of neurological immune-mediated disorders. TCRdb independently ran MiXCR on the 5' RACE reads; one entry per CDR3 protein. Of fewer than 20,000 distinct CDR3 sequences detected, around a quarter appear once; the ten largest clones hold 30% to 40%. Input material: PBMCs. The receptors originated from a middle-aged man with HTLV-1-associated myelopathy (HAM/TSP).

V gene TRBV10-1 combines with J gene TRBJ2-2, with TRBD2 as a possible D gene (6 bases). This CDR3 has 14 residues. The V end was cut by 4 bases, the J end by 2 bases, with 8 bases between. CDR1 is WNHNN, CDR2 SYGVQD, per germline (reference sequence). The CDR3, as DNA: TGCGCCAGCAGTGCCGGGACTAACACCGGGGAGCTGTTTTTT. Its protein product is CASSAGTNTGELFF.

This sequence joins TRBV5-1 and TRBJ2-5; D remains unclear. The ends were cut back, 0 bases at V and 5 bases at J, with 14 bases in the middle. The CDR3 spans 15 residues. In germline, CDR1 is SGHRS, CDR2 YFSETQ. CDR3 nucleotide sequence: TGCGCCAGCAGCTTGGACTCCATCCCGCCTGAGACCCAGTACTTC. Translation gives CASSLDSIPPETQYF. Using reference TRBV5-1 and TRBJ2-5 for the parts outside the CDR3, the full variable domain is KAGVTQTPRYLIKTRGQQVTLSCSPISGHRSVSWYQQTPGQGLQFLFEYFSETQRNKGNFPGRFSGRQFSNSRSEMNVSTLELGDSALYLCASSLDSIPPETQYFGPGTRLLVL.

This chain connects TRBV5-1 to TRBJ1-1; possible D gene TRBD1, 5 bases. Trimming took off 0 bases at V and 3 bases at J, with 24 bases between the two ends. CDR1 SGHRS and CDR2 YFSETQ come from the germline V gene. The CDR3 has 19 residues. CDR3 protein: CASSLVGLGHRRVDTEAFF. The CDR3 nucleotides are TGCGCCAGCAGCTTGGTGGGTTTGGGCCACAGGCGCGTAGACACTGAAGCTTTCTTT.